Sequencing of this T cell receptor beta chain was carried out in a study of cytomegalovirus exposure and HLA in healthy donors. In the study overall: Unique TCRs from HLA-typed donors, approximately 80 million of them, were held in an early data release.

PCR primers comprised 60 Vbeta and 13 Jbeta primers. In the authors' workflow: A later analysis counted about 80 million unique TCR beta chains, roughly 11 million shared. Profiling relied on immunoSEQ multiplex PCR, and the TCRdb table lists in-frame clones only, not all of them. D and trimming come from the DNA, and the V and J calls and clone size come from that table. This table has 90,000 to 110,000 clones, roughly 70% appearing once. The count of this clone is one. One end of the junction does not line up with germline, which may come from a read error. Germline V gene sequence: CDR1 SGHTA, CDR2 FQGNSA. The CDR3 contains 16 residues.

This receptor was obtained from a man aged 35 to 55 in good health and CMV-seronegative. The V gene is TRBV7-2, the J gene TRBJ1-3, with TRBD1 matching over 10 bases. The material sequenced was PBMCs. The CDR3 nucleotides read TGTGCCAGCAGCTCCTTCGACAGGGGGCCTGGAAACGCCATATATTTT. Amino acid sequence: CASSSFDRGPGNAIYF.